Included here is one TCR beta chain sequence, with context. Its specificity is not known. The CDR3 totals 16 residues. Germline CDR1 GTSNPN, CDR2 SVGIG (reference sequence). The V end lost 2 bases, the J end lost 1 base, and 15 bases lay between the germline ends. This sample is drawn from a study of cytomegalovirus exposure and HLA in healthy donors. Whereas donors were nominally healthy upon sampling, unrecorded immune exposures were probable. Primers: 60 Vbeta forward and 13 Jbeta reverse. The protocol was immunoSEQ multiplex PCR, while the TCRdb copy is restricted to in-frame clones and leaves out a portion. The sample has roughly 220,000 clones, roughly 84% seen once. Study-wide results and caveats: Within an earlier analysis, most TCR beta V segments proved productive either about 90% or about 30% of the time.

The sequence derives from a man aged 50-60 years in good health and CMV-seronegative. The rearrangement joins TRBV30 to TRBJ1-5, with D perhaps matching TRBD1 (5 bases). The sample consisted of PBMCs. In DNA form, the CDR3 reads TGTGCCTGGAGTCTGTGGGGGGATCCGAGCAATCAGCCCCAGCATTTT. This gives the protein CAWSLWGDPSNQPQHF.